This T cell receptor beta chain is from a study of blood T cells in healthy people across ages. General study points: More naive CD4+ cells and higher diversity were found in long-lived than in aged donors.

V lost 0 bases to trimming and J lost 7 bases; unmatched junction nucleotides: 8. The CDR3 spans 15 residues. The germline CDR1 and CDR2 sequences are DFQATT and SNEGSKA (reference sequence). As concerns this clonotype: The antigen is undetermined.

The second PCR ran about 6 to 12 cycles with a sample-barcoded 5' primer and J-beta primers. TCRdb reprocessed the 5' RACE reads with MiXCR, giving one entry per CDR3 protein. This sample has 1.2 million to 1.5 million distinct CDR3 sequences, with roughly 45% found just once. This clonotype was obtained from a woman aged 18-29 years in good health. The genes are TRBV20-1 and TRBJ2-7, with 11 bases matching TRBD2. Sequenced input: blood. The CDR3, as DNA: TGCAGTGCTAGAGATCCGACTAGCGGGACTTGGGAGCAGTACTTC. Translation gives CSARDPTSGTWEQYF.